The sequence of this T cell receptor (beta chain) was determined in a study of Graves' ophthalmopathy and Graves' hyperthyroidism. Amplifying from RNA transcripts, the study obtained TCR beta CDR3 regions. First-round RT-PCR relied on HTBI primers, and a second-round multiplex PCR came next. TCRdb passed the multiplex PCR reads through MiXCR, listing each CDR3 protein once. The sample includes some 1.1 million distinct CDR3 sequences, around a third of them seen just once. Recruitment covered hyperthyroidism patients aged 18 to 65 whose new diagnosis was of under 2 months' duration. Clinicians diagnosed using symptoms, serum thyroxine, TRAb, thyroid ultrasound and orbital computed tomography. Between the trimmed V and J ends, which lost 3 bases and 6 bases, there was a span of 11 bases. Per germline, CDR1 MGHDK and CDR2 SYGVNS. The CDR3 length is 14 residues. This clonotype was counted ten times or more.

The TCR was taken from an adult man with Graves' hyperthyroidism. Sequenced input: peripheral blood or thyroid tissue (not recorded which). The J gene is TRBJ1-4, the V gene TRBV25-1; D gene uncertain. CDR3 in DNA: TGTGCCAGCAGTGAGAGTCAGTTCTATGAAAAACTGTTTTTT. This sequence encodes CASSESQFYEKLFF.